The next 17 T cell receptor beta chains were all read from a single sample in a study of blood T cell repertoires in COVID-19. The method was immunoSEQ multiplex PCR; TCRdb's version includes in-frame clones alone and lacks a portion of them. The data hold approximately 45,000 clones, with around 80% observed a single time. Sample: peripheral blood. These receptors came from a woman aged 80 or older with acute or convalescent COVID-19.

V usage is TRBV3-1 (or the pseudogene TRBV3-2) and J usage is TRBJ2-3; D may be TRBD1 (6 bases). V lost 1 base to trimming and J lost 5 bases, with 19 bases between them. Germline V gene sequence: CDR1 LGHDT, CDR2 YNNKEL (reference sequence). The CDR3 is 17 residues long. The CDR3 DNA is TGTGCCAGCAGCCAAGGAAGTGGAGTGGGGGCCGTAGATACGCAGTATTTT. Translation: CASSQGSGVGAVDTQYF.

This CDR3 reads CASSPDRGHYGYTF. DNA of the CDR3: TGTGCCAGCAGCCCGGACAGGGGCCACTATGGCTACACCTTC. This chain connects TRBV5-6 to TRBJ1-2; 9 bases agree with TRBD1. Germline CDR1 SGHDT, CDR2 YYEEEE. V lost 4 bases to trimming and J lost 3 bases; unmatched junction nucleotides: 4. This CDR3 spans 14 amino acids.

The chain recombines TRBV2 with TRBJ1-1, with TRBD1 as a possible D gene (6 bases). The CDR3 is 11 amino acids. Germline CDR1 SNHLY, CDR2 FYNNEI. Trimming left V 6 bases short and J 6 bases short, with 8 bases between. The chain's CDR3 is CASRRTAEAFF. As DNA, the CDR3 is TGTGCCAGCAGAAGGACAGCTGAAGCTTTCTTT.

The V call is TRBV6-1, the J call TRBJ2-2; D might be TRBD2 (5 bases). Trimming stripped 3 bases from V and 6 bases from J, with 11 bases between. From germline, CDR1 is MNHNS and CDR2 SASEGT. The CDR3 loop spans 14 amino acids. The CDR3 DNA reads TGTGCCAGCAGTGAGATCCGGGGTCCCGGGGAGCTGTTTTTT. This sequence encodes CASSEIRGPGELFF.

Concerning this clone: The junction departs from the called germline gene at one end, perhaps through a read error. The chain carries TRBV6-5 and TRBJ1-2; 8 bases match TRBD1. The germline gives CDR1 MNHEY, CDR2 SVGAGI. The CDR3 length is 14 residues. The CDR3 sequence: CASSPSPTRTGRLF. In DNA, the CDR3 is TGTGCCAGCAGCCCATCCCCCACAAGGACAGGGAGACTCTTC.

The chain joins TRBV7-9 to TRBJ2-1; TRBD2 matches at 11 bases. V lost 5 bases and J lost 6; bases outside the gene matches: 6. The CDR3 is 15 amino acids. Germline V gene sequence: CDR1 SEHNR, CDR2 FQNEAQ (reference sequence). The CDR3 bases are TGTGCCAGCAGCAAGACTAGCGGGGTTTCCAATGAGCAGTTCTTC. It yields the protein CASSKTSGVSNEQFF.

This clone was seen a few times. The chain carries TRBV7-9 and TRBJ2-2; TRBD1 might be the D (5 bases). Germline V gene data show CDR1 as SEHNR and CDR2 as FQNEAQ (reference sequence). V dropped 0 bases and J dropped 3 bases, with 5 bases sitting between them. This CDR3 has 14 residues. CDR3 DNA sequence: TGTGCCAGCAGCTTAGCAGGGGACACCGGGGAGCTGTTTTTT. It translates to CASSLAGDTGELFF.

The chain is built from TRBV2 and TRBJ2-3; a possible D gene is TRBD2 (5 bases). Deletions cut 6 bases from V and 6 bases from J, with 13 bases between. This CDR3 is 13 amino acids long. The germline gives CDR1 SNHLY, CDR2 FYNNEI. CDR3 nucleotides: TGTGCCAGCAGAGCGGACCTCGATGATACGCAGTATTTT. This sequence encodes CASRADLDDTQYF.

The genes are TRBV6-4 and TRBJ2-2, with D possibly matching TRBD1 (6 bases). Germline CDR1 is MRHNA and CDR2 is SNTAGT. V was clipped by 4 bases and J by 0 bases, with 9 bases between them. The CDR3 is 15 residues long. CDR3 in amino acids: CASSVQGANTGELFF. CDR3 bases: TGTGCCAGCAGTGTACAGGGTGCGAACACCGGGGAGCTGTTTTTT.

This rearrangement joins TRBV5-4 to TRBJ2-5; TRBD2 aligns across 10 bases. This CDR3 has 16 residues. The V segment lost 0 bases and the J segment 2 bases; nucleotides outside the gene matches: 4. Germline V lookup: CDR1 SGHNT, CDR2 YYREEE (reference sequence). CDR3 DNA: TGTGCCAGCAGCTTGGGGTCTAGCGGGGGTCAAGAGACCCAGTACTTC. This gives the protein CASSLGSSGGQETQYF.

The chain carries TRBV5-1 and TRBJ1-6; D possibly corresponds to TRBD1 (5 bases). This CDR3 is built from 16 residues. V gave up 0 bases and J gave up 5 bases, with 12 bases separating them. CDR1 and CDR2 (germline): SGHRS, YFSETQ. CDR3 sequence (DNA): TGCGCCAGCAGCTTGGGGATCGGGGGTAATAATTCACCCCTCCACTTT. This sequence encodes CASSLGIGGNNSPLHF.

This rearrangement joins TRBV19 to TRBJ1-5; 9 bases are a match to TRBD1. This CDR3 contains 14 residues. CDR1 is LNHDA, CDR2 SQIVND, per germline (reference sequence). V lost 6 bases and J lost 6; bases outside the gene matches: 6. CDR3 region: CASRLQGASQPQHF. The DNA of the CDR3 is TGTGCCAGTAGGTTACAGGGGGCGAGTCAGCCCCAGCATTTT.

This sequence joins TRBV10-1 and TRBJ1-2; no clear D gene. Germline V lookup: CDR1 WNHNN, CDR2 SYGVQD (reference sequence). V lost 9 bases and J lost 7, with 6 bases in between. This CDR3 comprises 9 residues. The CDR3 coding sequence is TGCGCCAGACTTCTTGGCTACACCTTC. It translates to CARLLGYTF.

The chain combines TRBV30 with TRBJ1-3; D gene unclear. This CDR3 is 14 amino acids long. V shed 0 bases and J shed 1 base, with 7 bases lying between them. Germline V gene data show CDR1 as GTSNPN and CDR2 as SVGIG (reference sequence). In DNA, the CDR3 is TGTGCCTGGAGTGTGGAGGGATCTGGAAACACCATATATTTT. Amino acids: CAWSVEGSGNTIYF.

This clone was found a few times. CDR3 DNA: TGCGCCAGCAGCTGGCAGGGAACTGAAGCTTTCTTT. Residues: CASSWQGTEAFF. This chain links TRBV5-1 with TRBJ1-1, with D possibly matching TRBD1 (5 bases). The CDR3 is made up of 12 amino acids. The germline gives CDR1 SGHRS, CDR2 YFSETQ. The germline V and J ends were trimmed by 3 bases and 5 bases, with 8 bases remaining between them.

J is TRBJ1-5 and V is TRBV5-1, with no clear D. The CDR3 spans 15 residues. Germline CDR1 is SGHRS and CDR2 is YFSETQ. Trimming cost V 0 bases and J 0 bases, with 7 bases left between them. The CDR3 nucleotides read TGCGCCAGCAGCTTGGGTGTAAATAGCAATCAGCCCCAGCATTTT. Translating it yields CASSLGVNSNQPQHF.

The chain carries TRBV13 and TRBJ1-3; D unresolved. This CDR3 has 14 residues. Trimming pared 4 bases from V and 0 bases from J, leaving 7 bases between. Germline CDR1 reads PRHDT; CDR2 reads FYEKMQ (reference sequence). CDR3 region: CASSSTLSGNTIYF. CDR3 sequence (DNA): TGTGCCAGCAGCTCGACACTCTCTGGAAACACCATATATTTT.